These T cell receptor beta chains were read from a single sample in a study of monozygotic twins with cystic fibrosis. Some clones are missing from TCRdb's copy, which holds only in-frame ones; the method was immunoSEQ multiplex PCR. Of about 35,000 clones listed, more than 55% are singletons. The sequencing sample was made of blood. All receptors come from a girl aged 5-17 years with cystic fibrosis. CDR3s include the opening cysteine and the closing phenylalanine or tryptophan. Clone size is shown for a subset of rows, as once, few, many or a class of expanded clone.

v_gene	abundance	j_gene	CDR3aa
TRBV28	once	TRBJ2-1	CASSLPSGVTREQFF
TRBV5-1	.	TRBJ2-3	CASSLVPRAGTDTQYF
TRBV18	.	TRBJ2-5	CASSPLPRQTGNRETQYF
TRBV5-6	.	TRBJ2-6	CASSLRSGANVLTF
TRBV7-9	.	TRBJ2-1	CASSAKGIGEQFF
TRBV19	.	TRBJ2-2	CASSKDGNIRELFF
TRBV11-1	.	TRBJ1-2	CASSSEGVGYTF
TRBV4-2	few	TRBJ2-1	CASSQPGQGANEQFF
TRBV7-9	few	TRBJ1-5	CASSYRTDVAPQHF
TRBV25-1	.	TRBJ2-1	CASKGVGYNEQFF
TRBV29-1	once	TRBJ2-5	CSVIIAGGRETQYF
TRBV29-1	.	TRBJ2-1	CSVEREYSYNEQFF
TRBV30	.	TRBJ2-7	CAWGAGGTSYEQYF
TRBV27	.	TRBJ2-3	CASSFQVSTDTQYF
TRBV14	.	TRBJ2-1	CASKGFNEQFF
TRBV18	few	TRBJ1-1	CASSPQGDTEAFF
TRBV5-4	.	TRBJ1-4	CASSLGLGEKLFF
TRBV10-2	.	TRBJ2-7	CASSEIDRVLIDEQYF
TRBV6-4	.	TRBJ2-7	CASRDPPGQGTYEQYF
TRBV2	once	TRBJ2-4	CASKDGLLAKNIQYF